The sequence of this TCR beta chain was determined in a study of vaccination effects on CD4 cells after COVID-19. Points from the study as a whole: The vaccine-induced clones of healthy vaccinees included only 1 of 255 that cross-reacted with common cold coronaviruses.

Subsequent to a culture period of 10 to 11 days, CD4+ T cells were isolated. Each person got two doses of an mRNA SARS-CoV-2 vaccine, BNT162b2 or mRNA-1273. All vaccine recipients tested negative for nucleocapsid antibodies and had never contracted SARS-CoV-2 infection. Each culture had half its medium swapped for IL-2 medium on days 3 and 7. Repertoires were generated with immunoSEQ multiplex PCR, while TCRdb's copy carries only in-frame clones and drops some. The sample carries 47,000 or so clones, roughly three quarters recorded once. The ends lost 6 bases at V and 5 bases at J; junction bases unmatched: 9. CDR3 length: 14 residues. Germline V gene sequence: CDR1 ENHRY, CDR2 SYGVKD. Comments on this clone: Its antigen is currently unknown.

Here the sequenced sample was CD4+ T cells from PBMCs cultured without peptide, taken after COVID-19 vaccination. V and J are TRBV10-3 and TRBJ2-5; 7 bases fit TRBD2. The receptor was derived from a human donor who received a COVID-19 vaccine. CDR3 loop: CAISGGTAGETQYF. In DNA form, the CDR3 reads TGTGCCATCAGCGGGGGGACGGCGGGGGAGACCCAGTACTTC.